A selection of T cell receptor beta chains follows, all from one sample in a study of cytomegalovirus exposure and HLA in healthy donors. The repertoire was sequenced with immunoSEQ multiplex PCR; TCRdb's copy has only in-frame clones and lacks some. The profile shows about 110,000 clones, roughly three quarters of them singletons. Sequenced input: PBMCs. The receptors were sampled from a man between 18 and 35 years old in good health and CMV-seronegative. The CDR3 runs from the conserved cysteine through the conserved F or W. Fields, in order: V gene, J gene, clone size, D gene, CDR3 DNA, CDR3 protein. The D gene is left open where the match is weak. Expanded clones get a size class; other rows say once, few or many, or leave the size out.

TRBV18,TRBJ1-2,.,.,TGTGCCAGCTCACCCGACAGCTCTAACTATGGCTACACCTTC,CASSPDSSNYGYTF
TRBV21-1,TRBJ1-4,few,.,TGTGCCAGCCCGTGGAGCGGTGAAAAACTGTTTTTT,CASPWSGEKLFF
TRBV5-4,TRBJ2-7,.,.,TGTGCCAGCAGCTTGGGGTCCCGGGGTGGGCGGGGAACCGGCCGGGGGGAGCAGTACTTC,CASSLGSRGGRGTGRGEQYF
TRBV6-1,TRBJ1-1,.,TRBD1,TGTGCCAGCAGTGAGGATACAGGGGGCACTGAAGCTTTCTTT,CASSEDTGGTEAFF
TRBV6-1,TRBJ2-2,.,TRBD1,TGTGCCAGCATAGAACAGGGGCGGACCGGGGAGCTGTTTTTT,CASIEQGRTGELFF
TRBV5-1,TRBJ2-3,.,TRBD1,TGCGCCAGCAGAAAGGACAGGGTCACAGATACGCAGTATTTT,CASRKDRVTDTQYF
TRBV19,TRBJ2-7,.,TRBD2,TGTGCCAGTAGTACGACTAGCGGGGGGACGAACTCCTACGAGCAGTACTTC,CASSTTSGGTNSYEQYF
TRBV6-5,TRBJ2-7,few,TRBD2,TGTGCCAGCAGTTACTCGACTAGCGGGAGCTCCTACGAGCAGTACTTC,CASSYSTSGSSYEQYF
TRBV7-9,TRBJ2-5,.,.,TGTGCCAGCAGCTTGAGTACAGGTCAAGAGACCCAGTACTTC,CASSLSTGQETQYF
TRBV27,TRBJ1-1,few,TRBD1,TGTGCCAGCAGTTCACAGGGGGGCTCGGGGGGAGCTTTCTTT,CASSSQGGSGGAFF
TRBV7-3,TRBJ2-7,.,.,TGTGCCAGCAGCGTAGGAGGGGTGAACGAGCAGTACTTC,CASSVGGVNEQYF
TRBV7-9,TRBJ1-1,once,.,TGTTCCAGCAGCTTAGCGCGTGGCGGGAACACTGAAGCTTTCTTT,CSSSLARGGNTEAFF
TRBV7-9,TRBJ2-3,.,TRBD2,TGTTCCAGCAGCCGACAAACGGGGGGGGGCACAGATACGCAGTATTTT,CSSSRQTGGGTDTQYF
TRBV5-6,TRBJ1-2,.,TRBD1,TGTGCCAGCAGCCCAGACAGGGGCTATGGCTACACCTTC,CASSPDRGYGYTF
TRBV7-8,TRBJ2-7,.,.,TGTGCCAGCAGCTTAGACAGCCCCTACGAGCAGTACTTC,CASSLDSPYEQYF
TRBV4-1,TRBJ1-1,.,TRBD1,TGCGCCAGCAGCCAAGGTCCTGGACAGGGTCTTCCTGAAGCTTTCTTT,CASSQGPGQGLPEAFF
TRBV4-3,TRBJ2-1,.,TRBD1,TGCGCCAGCAGCCAAGAATGGGACAGCGGCTACAATGAGCAGTTCTTC,CASSQEWDSGYNEQFF
TRBV7-9,TRBJ1-3,.,TRBD1,TGTGCCAGCAGCCCTACAGGGGCGGGAAACACCATATATTTT,CASSPTGAGNTIYF
TRBV11-1,TRBJ2-3,.,.,TGTGCCAGCAGCTTACAGGTGGCGGTCAGGGGCACAGATACGCAGTATTTT,CASSLQVAVRGTDTQYF
TRBV5-1,TRBJ2-7,.,TRBD2,TGCGCCAGCAGCCCGGGACTTCCGGGGGGCTCCTACGAGCAGTACTTC,CASSPGLPGGSYEQYF
TRBV18,TRBJ2-1,.,TRBD1,TGTGCCAGCTCACCAGGAGACAGGGGATCCTACAATGAGCAGTTCTTC,CASSPGDRGSYNEQFF
TRBV5-1,TRBJ2-2,.,TRBD2,TGCGCCAGCAGCTACTTAGCGGGGGGGACTACCGGGGAGCTGTTTTTT,CASSYLAGGTTGELFF
TRBV29-1,TRBJ2-7,few,.,TGCAGCGTTGATGCTGGAGGGGTTTACGAGCAGTACTTC,CSVDAGGVYEQYF
TRBV7-2,TRBJ1-5,once,.,TGTGCCAGCAGCTTGGTCGGGGGGAGTAGCAATCAGCCCCAGCATTTT,CASSLVGGSSNQPQHF
TRBV5-1,TRBJ1-4,.,TRBD1,TGCGCCAGCAGCCAGGGACAGGGCTCTGAAAAACTGTTTTTT,CASSQGQGSEKLFF
TRBV5-3,TRBJ2-5,few,TRBD2,TGTGCCAGAAGCTTCGTTATGGCGTCCGAGCGGGGGGGCCGAGGTAGAGAGACCCAGTACTTC,CARSFVMASERGGRGRETQYF
TRBV7-2,TRBJ2-3,.,TRBD2,TGTGCCAGCAGCTTATCAGGCGGGGGGGCAAGCACAGATACGCAGTATTTT,CASSLSGGGASTDTQYF
TRBV28,TRBJ1-6,.,.,TGTGCCACCAGCGGGGGGAGCTCTAATTCACCCCTCCACTTT,CATSGGSSNSPLHF
TRBV7-2,TRBJ1-1,.,TRBD1,TGTGCCAGCAGCTTTGGGACAGGGGTTCTAAACACTGAAGCTTTCTTT,CASSFGTGVLNTEAFF
TRBV5-6,TRBJ1-3,few,.,TGTGCCAGCAGCCCGGGACTACAGGGAAGGGGATCTGGAAACACCATATATTTT,CASSPGLQGRGSGNTIYF
TRBV4-2,TRBJ2-3,.,TRBD2,TGTGCCAGCAGCCGCGGGGCGGGTAGCGGGGCCCAGGCTACGCAGTATTTT,CASSRGAGSGAQATQYF
TRBV7-8,TRBJ1-3,.,.,TGTGCCAGCAGCCCCCTACCCAATCGAAGCTCTGGAAACACCATATATTTT,CASSPLPNRSSGNTIYF
TRBV7-9,TRBJ2-5,.,.,TGTGCCAGCAGCTTAGCGCAGGCAGGAGAGACCCAGTACTTC,CASSLAQAGETQYF
TRBV6-6,TRBJ1-4,.,.,TGTGCCAGCAGTAAGAGGAATTTAGGTGAAAAACTGTTTTTT,CASSKRNLGEKLFF
TRBV28,TRBJ1-1,once,.,TGTGCCAGCAGTTCCCTCGGGGCAGGGGAAAGAGGAGCGGCTTTCTTT,CASSSLGAGERGAAFF
TRBV11-1,TRBJ1-6,.,.,TGTGCCAGCAGCTTAAGGAGTTATAATTCACCCCTCCACTTT,CASSLRSYNSPLHF
TRBV5-4,TRBJ1-6,.,TRBD1,TGTGCCAGCAGCTTTGGGGCCCCGGAGACAGGGCGGACTCCCCTCCACTTT,CASSFGAPETGRTPLHF
TRBV11-2,TRBJ2-2,few,TRBD1,TGTGCCAGCAGCAGAGTGCAGGGGGCCACCGGGGAGCTGTTTTTT,CASSRVQGATGELFF
TRBV2,TRBJ1-6,.,.,TGTGCCAGCAATGGACAGCCTAATTCACCCCTCCACTTT,CASNGQPNSPLHF
TRBV5-6,TRBJ2-3,.,TRBD2,TGTGCCAGCAGCCAACGTACTAGCGGGGGCGCGACAGATACGCAGTATTTT,CASSQRTSGGATDTQYF
TRBV4-2,TRBJ2-2,.,TRBD2,TGTGCCAGCAGCCAAGAGCCCCCCTCCTCTAGCGGGGGGTGGTTCGGGGAGCTGTTTTTT,CASSQEPPSSSGGWFGELFF
TRBV9,TRBJ2-1,.,.,TGTGCCAGCAGCGTAGTAGGGGGGGGGACCTACTACAATGAGCAGTTCTTC,CASSVVGGGTYYNEQFF
TRBV6-1,TRBJ2-3,few,.,TGTGCCAGCAGTGAAGGCGTGGCGCAGTATTTT,CASSEGVAQYF
TRBV6-5,TRBJ1-4,few,.,TGTGCCAGCAGTTACTCGAAGCTGGAGGGAAGTGAAAAACTGTTTTTT,CASSYSKLEGSEKLFF
TRBV2,TRBJ1-2,.,.,TGTGCCAGCAGTGTACGGACAGTGGATGGCTACACCTTC,CASSVRTVDGYTF